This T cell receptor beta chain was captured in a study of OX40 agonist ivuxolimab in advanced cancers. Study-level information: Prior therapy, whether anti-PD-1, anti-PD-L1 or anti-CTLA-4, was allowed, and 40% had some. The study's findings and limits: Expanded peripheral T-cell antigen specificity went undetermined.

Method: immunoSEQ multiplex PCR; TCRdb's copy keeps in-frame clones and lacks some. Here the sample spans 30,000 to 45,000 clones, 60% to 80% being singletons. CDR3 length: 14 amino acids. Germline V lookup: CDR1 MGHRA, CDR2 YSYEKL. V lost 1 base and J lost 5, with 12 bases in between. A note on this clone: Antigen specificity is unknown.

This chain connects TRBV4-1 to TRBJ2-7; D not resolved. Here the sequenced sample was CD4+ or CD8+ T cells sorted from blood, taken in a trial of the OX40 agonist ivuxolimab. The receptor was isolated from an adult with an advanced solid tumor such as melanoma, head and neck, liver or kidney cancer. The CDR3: CASSQGPSVDEQYF. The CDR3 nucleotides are TGCGCCAGCAGCCAAGGCCCGAGCGTTGACGAGCAGTACTTC.